This is a list of T cell receptor beta chains from one sample in a study of blood T cell repertoires in COVID-19. The table came from immunoSEQ multiplex PCR; TCRdb's copy has only in-frame clones and leaves some out. This sample has around 60,000 clones, with about 80% found just once. Sequencing used peripheral blood. These receptors were obtained from a man aged 30 to 39 with COVID-19, enrolled during active disease. CDR3s include the opening cysteine and the closing phenylalanine or tryptophan. Each record gives: CDR3 DNA, CDR3 protein, CDR3 length, D gene, J gene, V gene, clone size. A D gene is named only where the DNA matches it firmly. Rows may omit the clone size; those that give it use once, few, many or a size class.

DNA: TGTGCTAGTGGTCGTGGGTCGGGTTTTCAGCCCCAGCATTTT
CDR3: CASGRGSGFQPQHF
length: 14
D: .
J: TRBJ1-5
V: TRBV12-5
size: once

DNA: TGTGCCAGCAGCTTAGCGGGGGCTGGTGATACGCAGTATTTT
CDR3: CASSLAGAGDTQYF
length: 14
D: .
J: TRBJ2-3
V: TRBV7-9
size: .

DNA: TGTGCCAGCAGCCCGTCCCCCGCGAGCGGTGATTTCTACAATGAGCAGTTCTTC
CDR3: CASSPSPASGDFYNEQFF
length: 18
D: .
J: TRBJ2-1
V: TRBV7-9
size: .

DNA: TGTGCCAGCAGCGCCGGGTATACCGGGGAGCTGTTTTTT
CDR3: CASSAGYTGELFF
length: 13
D: .
J: TRBJ2-2
V: TRBV7-3
size: few

DNA: TGTGCCAGCAGCCAAGGAGGGGAGACCCAGTACTTC
CDR3: CASSQGGETQYF
length: 12
D: .
J: TRBJ2-5
V: TRBV3-1/TRBV3-2
size: .

DNA: TGTGCCAGCAGTTACGGCCCGCGGGGAAACACCATATATTTT
CDR3: CASSYGPRGNTIYF
length: 14
D: .
J: TRBJ1-3
V: TRBV6-5
size: .

DNA: TGTGCCAGCAGTGAAGGTCCAGCAAGCGGGAGATCCTACGAGCAGTACTTC
CDR3: CASSEGPASGRSYEQYF
length: 17
D: TRBD2
J: TRBJ2-7
V: TRBV25-1
size: few

DNA: TGTGCCAGCAGTTACTCAGACTCCACAGATACGCAGTATTTT
CDR3: CASSYSDSTDTQYF
length: 14
D: .
J: TRBJ2-3
V: TRBV6-5
size: .

DNA: TGTGCCAGTAGTAGTGGGCCCGAGCAGTACTTC
CDR3: CASSSGPEQYF
length: 11
D: .
J: TRBJ2-7
V: TRBV19
size: .

DNA: TGCGCCAGCAGCCCGGGACAGATAACGAACACTGAAGCTTTCTTT
CDR3: CASSPGQITNTEAFF
length: 15
D: TRBD1
J: TRBJ1-1
V: TRBV5-1
size: once

DNA: TGTGCCAGCAGCAGTAGGAAGGGACTAGCGGGAGGCAATGAGCAGTTCTTC
CDR3: CASSSRKGLAGGNEQFF
length: 17
D: TRBD2
J: TRBJ2-1
V: TRBV5-8
size: .

DNA: TGTGCCAGTAGTCCCGTTTGGAGTCAGCCCCAGCATTTT
CDR3: CASSPVWSQPQHF
length: 13
D: .
J: TRBJ1-5
V: TRBV19
size: .

DNA: TGTGCCAGTAGTCCGTACAGGGGGGGGAGCATTCAGTACTTC
CDR3: CASSPYRGGSIQYF
length: 14
D: .
J: TRBJ2-4
V: TRBV19
size: .

DNA: TGTGCCAGCACCCCTCTTGACAGGGCAGGAAACACCATATATTTT
CDR3: CASTPLDRAGNTIYF
length: 15
D: .
J: TRBJ1-3
V: TRBV21-1
size: .

DNA: TGCGCCAGCAGCTTAGACAGACCGAACACTGAAGCTTTCTTT
CDR3: CASSLDRPNTEAFF
length: 14
D: .
J: TRBJ1-1
V: TRBV5-1
size: .

DNA: TGTGCCAGTAGTACCGGGACAACGAGGGGGGAGACCCAGTACTTC
CDR3: CASSTGTTRGETQYF
length: 15
D: .
J: TRBJ2-5
V: TRBV19
size: .

DNA: TGTGCCAGCAATAACGTGATGGACAGGGAGAACACTGAAGCTTTCTTT
CDR3: CASNNVMDRENTEAFF
length: 16
D: TRBD1
J: TRBJ1-1
V: TRBV9
size: .

DNA: TGTGCCAGTAGTATCCGGGGACAGGGGGGATCACCCCTCCACTTT
CDR3: CASSIRGQGGSPLHF
length: 15
D: TRBD1
J: TRBJ1-6
V: TRBV19
size: .

DNA: TGTGCCAGCAAGGGTAGCGGGAGGGCGTCGCAGTACTTC
CDR3: CASKGSGRASQYF
length: 13
D: TRBD2
J: TRBJ2-7
V: TRBV11-2
size: .

DNA: TGCAGCGTTGTTCCAAGAGACAGCGGGATAGGAGATACGCAGTATTTT
CDR3: CSVVPRDSGIGDTQYF
length: 16
D: TRBD2
J: TRBJ2-3
V: TRBV29-1
size: .

DNA: TGCGCCAGCAGCTTGACAGGGGGCCTTGAAAAACTGTTTTTT
CDR3: CASSLTGGLEKLFF
length: 14
D: TRBD1
J: TRBJ1-4
V: TRBV5-1
size: .

DNA: TGTGCCAGTAGTACAGGGGTCAATCAGCCCCAGCATTTT
CDR3: CASSTGVNQPQHF
length: 13
D: .
J: TRBJ1-5
V: TRBV19
size: .

DNA: TGTGCCAGCAGTGAAGGAGGGGGCCAGCCCCAGCATTTT
CDR3: CASSEGGGQPQHF
length: 13
D: TRBD1
J: TRBJ1-5
V: TRBV2
size: .

DNA: TGTGCCACCAGTGCACACTACAATGAGCAGTTCTTC
CDR3: CATSAHYNEQFF
length: 12
D: .
J: TRBJ2-1
V: TRBV24-1
size: .

DNA: TGTGCCATCAGTGAGAGCACAGGCTCTGGAAACACCATATATTTT
CDR3: CAISESTGSGNTIYF
length: 15
D: .
J: TRBJ1-3
V: TRBV10-3
size: .

DNA: TGTGCTAGTGGTCCCCGGGTTAGTCCATCTGGAAACACCATATATTTT
CDR3: CASGPRVSPSGNTIYF
length: 16
D: .
J: TRBJ1-3
V: TRBV12-5
size: .

DNA: TGTGCCAGCAGTGCTTCTGAAAGCCAGCCCCAGCATTTT
CDR3: CASSASESQPQHF
length: 13
D: .
J: TRBJ1-5
V: TRBV2
size: .

DNA: TGTGCCAGCAGTTTATCGGTAGTTGGGGCCAACGTCCTGACTTTC
CDR3: CASSLSVVGANVLTF
length: 15
D: .
J: TRBJ2-6
V: TRBV28
size: few

DNA: TGTGCCAGCGGGGACAGGGACTACGAGCAGTACTTC
CDR3: CASGDRDYEQYF
length: 12
D: TRBD1
J: TRBJ2-7
V: TRBV3-1/TRBV3-2
size: .

DNA: TGTGCCAGCAGTCGACTAGCGGGAGGTTACGAGCAGTACTTC
CDR3: CASSRLAGGYEQYF
length: 14
D: TRBD2
J: TRBJ2-7
V: TRBV6-5
size: .

DNA: TGTGCCAGCAGTGCATGGCAGGGGCTAAGCTCCTACAATGAGCAGTTCTTC
CDR3: CASSAWQGLSSYNEQFF
length: 17
D: .
J: TRBJ2-1
V: TRBV28
size: .

DNA: TGTGCTCTAGCGGGGGGTCTCACAGATACGCAGTATTTT
CDR3: CALAGGLTDTQYF
length: 13
D: TRBD2
J: TRBJ2-3
V: TRBV30
size: .

DNA: TGTGCCAGCAGCCGGGACTCAAGCAATCAGCCCCAGCATTTT
CDR3: CASSRDSSNQPQHF
length: 14
D: .
J: TRBJ1-5
V: TRBV6-2/TRBV6-3
size: .

DNA: TGTGCCAGCAGCCTCTTGAGGGGGCGGGGTGAAAAACTGTTTTTT
CDR3: CASSLLRGRGEKLFF
length: 15
D: TRBD1
J: TRBJ1-4
V: TRBV5-6
size: .

DNA: TGTGCCAGTAAAGCTAGCGGGGAGGCAGATACGCAGTATTTT
CDR3: CASKASGEADTQYF
length: 14
D: TRBD2
J: TRBJ2-3
V: TRBV19
size: few

DNA: TGTGCCAGCAGCTTTCAACAGGGGGCAGAGACCCAGTACTTC
CDR3: CASSFQQGAETQYF
length: 14
D: TRBD1
J: TRBJ2-5
V: TRBV7-2
size: .

DNA: TGCAGCGTTGCGAGGGACTCGAACACTGAAGCTTTCTTT
CDR3: CSVARDSNTEAFF
length: 13
D: .
J: TRBJ1-1
V: TRBV29-1
size: .

DNA: TGTGCCAGCAGCTTAGTCGGTTCGGGAAACACCATATATTTT
CDR3: CASSLVGSGNTIYF
length: 14
D: .
J: TRBJ1-3
V: TRBV7-9
size: .